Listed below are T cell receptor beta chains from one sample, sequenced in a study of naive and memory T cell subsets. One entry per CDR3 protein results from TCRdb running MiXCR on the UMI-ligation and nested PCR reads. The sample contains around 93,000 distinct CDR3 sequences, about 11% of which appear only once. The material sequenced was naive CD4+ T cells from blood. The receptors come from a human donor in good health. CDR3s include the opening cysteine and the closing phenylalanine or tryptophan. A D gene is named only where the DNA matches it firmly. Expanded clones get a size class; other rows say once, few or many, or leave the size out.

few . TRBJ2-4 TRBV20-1 TGCAGTGCTAGCGGGGGGCTAGCCAAAAACATTCAGTACTTC CSASGGLAKNIQYF
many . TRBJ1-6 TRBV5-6 TGTGCCAGCAGCTTGGTAGATAGGAATTCACCCCTCCACTTT CASSLVDRNSPLHF
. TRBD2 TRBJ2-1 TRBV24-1 TGTGCCACCAGTGACCTGACTAGCGGAGGCGAGCAGTTCTTC CATSDLTSGGEQFF
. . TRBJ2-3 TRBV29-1 TGCAGCGGTAGTCGAGATACGCAGTATTTT CSGSRDTQYF
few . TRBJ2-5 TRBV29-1 TGCAGCTTAAGCAGCCGGTCCCAAGAGACCCAGTACTTC CSLSSRSQETQYF
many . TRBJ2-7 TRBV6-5 TGTGCCAGCATACGACGAACTGGGGGCTACGAGCAGTACTTC CASIRRTGGYEQYF
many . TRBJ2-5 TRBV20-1 TGCAGTGCTAGAGCGGGACCAGCACAAGAGACCCAGTACTTC CSARAGPAQETQYF
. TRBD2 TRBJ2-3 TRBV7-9 TGTGCCAGCAGCCTTACTAGCGCTAGCACAGATACGCAGTATTTT CASSLTSASTDTQYF
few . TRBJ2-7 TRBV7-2 TGTGCCAGCAGCCCTCTGCATAGTATGGCCTACGAGCAGTACTTC CASSPLHSMAYEQYF
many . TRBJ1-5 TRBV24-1 TGTGCCACCAGTGACGGACTGGGACGATCTGCGCCCCTTAGCAATCAGCCCCAGCATTTT CATSDGLGRSAPLSNQPQHF
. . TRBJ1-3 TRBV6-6 TGTGCCAGCAGTCCCAATCCGAGGACTGGAAACACCATATATTTT CASSPNPRTGNTIYF
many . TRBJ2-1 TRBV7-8 TGTGCCAGCAGCTTACTCCGAACTCACAATGAGCAGTTCTTC CASSLLRTHNEQFF
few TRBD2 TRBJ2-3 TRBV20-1 TGCAGTGCAACCACTAGCGGTCCTACGCAGTATTTT CSATTSGPTQYF
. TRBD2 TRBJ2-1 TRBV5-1 TGCGCCAGCAGCTTCCAGCGGGAGCTAGAAGAGCAGTTCTTC CASSFQRELEEQFF
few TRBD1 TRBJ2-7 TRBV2 TGTGCCAGCAGTGTAACAGGGGGCTATCTCTACGAGCAGTACTTC CASSVTGGYLYEQYF
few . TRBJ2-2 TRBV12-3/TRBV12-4 TGTGCCAGCAGTTTAGGGCCCGCCGGGGAGCTGTTTTTT CASSLGPAGELFF
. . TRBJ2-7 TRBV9 TGTGCCAGCAGCGTAGAAAGGACAGCTAGAAGCTACGAGCAGTACTTC CASSVERTARSYEQYF
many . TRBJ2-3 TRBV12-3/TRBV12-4 TGTGCCAGCAGTTATGTAGGCACGCAGTATTTT CASSYVGTQYF
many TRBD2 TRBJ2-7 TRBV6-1 TGTGCCAGCGCGGGACTAGCGAACTACGAGCAGTACTTC CASAGLANYEQYF
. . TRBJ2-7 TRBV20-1 TGCAGTGCTAGAGATAGTGGCGGGAAGCGGCCCTACGAGCAGTACTTC CSARDSGGKRPYEQYF
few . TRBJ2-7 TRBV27 TGTGCCAGCAGCCGGTACAGAAGCTACGAGCAGTACTTC CASSRYRSYEQYF
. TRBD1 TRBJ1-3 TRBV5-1 TGCGCCAGCAGCCTGGAAGCCGGGACAGGATTTTCTGGAAACACCATATATTTT CASSLEAGTGFSGNTIYF
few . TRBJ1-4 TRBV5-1 TGCGCCAGCAGCTTGGGTACGGGGGCGAGAACTAATGAAAAACTGTTTTTT CASSLGTGARTNEKLFF
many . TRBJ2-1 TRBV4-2 TGTGCCAGCAGCCAAGCTCTGATTTCCCAGGGCCACAATGAGCAGTTCTTC CASSQALISQGHNEQFF
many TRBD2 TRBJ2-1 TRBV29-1 TGCAGCGGTGGGGGGACTGGACTAGCGGGACGTAAGAGCTCCTACAATGAGCAGTTCTTC CSGGGTGLAGRKSSYNEQFF
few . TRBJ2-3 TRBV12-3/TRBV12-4 TGTGCCAGCAGTTTGGGCGGAACTAGCACAGATACGCAGTATTTT CASSLGGTSTDTQYF
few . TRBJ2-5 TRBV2 TGTGCCAGCAGTGATTTCTCCAGAAAAGAGACCCAGTACTTC CASSDFSRKETQYF
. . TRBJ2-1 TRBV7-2 TGTGCCAGCAGCTTAGTCGACCGTTCACTCTCCTACAATGAGCAGTTCTTC CASSLVDRSLSYNEQFF
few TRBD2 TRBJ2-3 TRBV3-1 TGTGCCAGCAGCTACGGACTAGCGGAAGTCACAGATACGCAGTATTTT CASSYGLAEVTDTQYF
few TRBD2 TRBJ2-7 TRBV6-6 TGTGCCAGCAGTTATAAGGGACTAGCGGGATGGGCCCCCTCCTACGAGCAGTACTTC CASSYKGLAGWAPSYEQYF
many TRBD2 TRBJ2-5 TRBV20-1 TGCAGTGCTTACGGTTGGGGGGGTTCCAATGCCCAGTACTTC CSAYGWGGSNAQYF
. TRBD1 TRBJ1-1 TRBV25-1 TGTGCCAGCAGTGAAAAACTCAGGGGGCTATCTGACACTGAAGCTTTCTTT CASSEKLRGLSDTEAFF
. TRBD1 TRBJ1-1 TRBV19 TGTGCCAGTAGCGGACAGGGGGGAACTGAAGCTTTCTTT CASSGQGGTEAFF
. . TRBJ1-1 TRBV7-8 TGTGCCAGCAGCCCCATAGGGGGGCGAATGAACACTGAAGCTTTCTTT CASSPIGGRMNTEAFF
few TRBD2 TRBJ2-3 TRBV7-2 TGTGCCAGCAGCTCCACTAGCGGGGTCAGCACAGATACGCAGTATTTT CASSSTSGVSTDTQYF
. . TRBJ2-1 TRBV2 TGTGCCAGCAGTGATCAGCTTATTAGCGGGCAGTTCTTC CASSDQLISGQFF
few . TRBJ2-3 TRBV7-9 TGTGCCAGCAGCTTAGCGCCGTTTAGCGGAATCACAGATACGCAGTATTTT CASSLAPFSGITDTQYF
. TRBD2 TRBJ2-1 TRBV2 TGTGCCAGCAGGCGGGGGGTGGTAAATGAGCAGTTCTTC CASRRGVVNEQFF
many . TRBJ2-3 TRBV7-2 TGTGCCAGCAGCTTAGATTCGGCGGCAGATACGCAGTATTTT CASSLDSAADTQYF
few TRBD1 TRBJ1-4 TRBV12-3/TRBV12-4 TGTGCCAGCAGTTTTACGACAGGGGGTAATGAAAAACTGTTTTTT CASSFTTGGNEKLFF
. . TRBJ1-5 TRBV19 TGTGCCAGTAGTATAGATAGCCGGCTCAATCAGCCCCAGCATTTT CASSIDSRLNQPQHF
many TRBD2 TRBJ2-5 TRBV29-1 TGCAGCGTTACCCACGTCGGACTAGCGGAGACCCAGTACTTC CSVTHVGLAETQYF
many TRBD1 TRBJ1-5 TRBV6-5 TGTGCCAGCAGAGCCTCACAGGGGTTCAATCAGCCCCAGCATTTT CASRASQGFNQPQHF
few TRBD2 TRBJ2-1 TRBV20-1 TGCAGTGCTACCCGTACGCTAGCGGGGGTCTACAATGAGCAGTTCTTC CSATRTLAGVYNEQFF
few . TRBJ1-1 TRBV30 TGTGCCTGGGAGGGCACCAGAATGAACACTGAAGCTTTCTTT CAWEGTRMNTEAFF
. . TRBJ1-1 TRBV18 TGTGCCAGCTCACCACCGGTCTCTGAAGCTTTCTTT CASSPPVSEAFF
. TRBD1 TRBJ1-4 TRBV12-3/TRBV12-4 TGTGCCAGCAATGGGAACAGGGGGAAAGGTGAAAAACTGTTTTTT CASNGNRGKGEKLFF
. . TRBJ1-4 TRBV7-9 TGTGCCAGCAGCTTGATAGGGTCGGACGAAAAACTGTTTTTT CASSLIGSDEKLFF